The source of this T cell receptor (beta chain) is a study of OX40 agonist ivuxolimab in advanced cancers. Overall study: Age averaged around 58 years (range roughly 23 to 90), and more than 80% were male. One hepatocellular carcinoma and a couple of cutaneous melanoma patients partially responded. Study results and caveats: The authors also found low normalized T-cell clonal expansion in some nonresponders.

Germline-derived CDR1 and CDR2 are SGHDN and FVKESK. Unmatched junction bases numbered 5, after V lost 1 base and J lost 2 bases. The CDR3 sequence is 17 residues long. Produced via immunoSEQ multiplex PCR; TCRdb's table is partial and in-frame only. The profile shows about 54,000 clones, around 89% of them singletons. With regard to this clone: Its antigen remains unknown.

Sequencing was performed on CD4+ or CD8+ T cells sorted from blood, taken in a trial of the OX40 agonist ivuxolimab. V gene TRBV14 combines with J gene TRBJ2-5, with 12 positions matching TRBD2. This sequence was found in an adult with an advanced solid tumor such as melanoma, head and neck, liver or kidney cancer. CDR3 residues: CASSQGASGGAQETQYF. In DNA, the CDR3 is TGTGCCAGCAGCCAAGGAGCTAGCGGGGGGGCGCAAGAGACCCAGTACTTC.